This TCR beta chain was documented in a study of read filtering for tumor transcriptome and immune sequencing. The J segment lost 9 bases and the V segment lost 2 bases, leaving 9 bases of the junction unmatched. CDR1 is SGHTA, CDR2 FQGTGA, per germline. There are 15 residues in the CDR3. This library used 300 to 500 ng RNA and molecular barcoded adaptors spanning alpha/delta and beta/gamma chains. TCRdb reprocessed the reads with MiXCR, giving one entry per CDR3 protein. The sample carries some 140,000 distinct CDR3 sequences, approximately 13% recorded once. Points on this clonotype: A single base separates this from a much larger clone, so it may be a read error.

The sequenced sample was a population of CD138-negative cells sorted from bone marrow. This TCR was recovered from a donor at least 40 years old with multiple myeloma. The gene calls are TRBV7-3 and TRBJ2-1; 8 bases are shared with TRBD2. CDR3 sequence reads: CASSLAGGGIAEQFF. CDR3 nucleotide sequence: TGTGCCAGCAGCTTAGCCGGCGGGGGGATCGCTGAGCAGTTCTTC.